Listed here are 17 T cell receptor beta chains from one sample, sequenced in a study of cytomegalovirus exposure and HLA in healthy donors. Researchers ran the PCR with 60 Vbeta and 13 Jbeta primers. Sequenced by immunoSEQ multiplex PCR; TCRdb stores in-frame clones only, minus some. The top ten clones hold roughly 6.7% of a sample with about 150,000 clones, 75% to 85% of them seen once. The material sequenced was PBMCs. Receptors were obtained from a man aged 50 to 60 in good health and CMV-seropositive.

The genes are TRBV7-9 and TRBJ2-2; 10 nucleotides line up with TRBD1. Per the germline V gene, CDR1 is SEHNR and CDR2 is FQNEAQ (reference sequence). CDR3 length equals 15 residues. Trimming at V came to 6 bases and at J to 5 bases, leaving 6 bases not matched to a gene. The CDR3 bases are TGTGCCAGCAGATCCCCGGGACAGGGGACCGGGGAGCTGTTTTTT. Its protein is CASRSPGQGTGELFF.

The chain combines TRBV6-6 with TRBJ2-7, with 9 positions matching TRBD1. This CDR3 is 15 amino acids long. Germline V gene data show CDR1 as MNHNY and CDR2 as SVGAGI (reference sequence). The V gene end was trimmed by 6 bases and the J gene end by 5 bases; junction bases not matched to a gene: 11. The CDR3 loop reads CASSHGDRDPHEQYV. CDR3 nucleotide sequence: TGTGCCAGCAGCCACGGGGACAGGGATCCCCACGAGCAGTACGTC.

The V and J genes are TRBV18 and TRBJ1-1, with a possible D match to TRBD1 (5 bases). V lost 3 bases and J 2 bases, leaving 10 bases between the germline ends. The germline gives CDR1 KGHSH, CDR2 LQKENI. The CDR3 extends over 14 amino acids. CDR3 residues: CASSPDSFNTEAFF. The DNA of the CDR3 is TGTGCCAGCTCACCCGACAGTTTTAACACTGAAGCTTTCTTT. Together with reference TRBV18 and TRBJ1-1, the CDR3 gives the full variable domain: NAGVMQNPRHLVRRRGQEARLRCSPMKGHSHVYWYRQLPEEGLKFMVYLQKENIIDESGMPKERFSAEFPKEGPSILRIQQVVRGDSAAYFCASSPDSFNTEAFFGQGTRLTVV.

V gene TRBV7-3 combines with J gene TRBJ1-1; D not resolved. V shed 4 bases and J shed 5 bases, with 11 bases lying between them. This CDR3 is built from 13 residues. Per germline, CDR1 SGHTA and CDR2 FQGTGA. The CDR3 nucleotides are TGTGCCAGCAGCTCGACCCCGGGGACTGAAGCTTTCTTT. It yields the protein CASSSTPGTEAFF.

This clone was observed a handful of times. V usage is TRBV7-3 and J usage is TRBJ2-1; D is unresolved. V shed 2 bases and J shed 0 bases, with 11 bases lying between them. The CDR3 runs to 16 residues. CDR1 and CDR2 (germline): SGHTA, FQGTGA. CDR3 nucleotides: TGTGCCAGCAGCTTAGGTCCAGGAACCTCCTACAATGAGCAGTTCTTC. The encoded protein is CASSLGPGTSYNEQFF. Using reference TRBV7-3 and TRBJ2-1 for the parts outside the CDR3, the full variable domain is GAGVSQTPSNKVTEKGKYVELRCDPISGHTALYWYRQSLGQGPEFLIYFQGTGAADDSGLPNDRFFAVRPEGSVSTLKIQRTERGDSAVYLCASSLGPGTSYNEQFFGPGTRLTVL.

This sequence joins TRBV6-5 and TRBJ1-3; D not certain. The CDR3 is 14 amino acids. Germline-derived CDR1 and CDR2 are MNHEY and SVGAGI. The V and J ends lost 5 bases and 2 bases respectively, with 10 bases between them. The CDR3: CASSEGATGNTIYF. The CDR3 coding sequence is TGTGCCAGCAGTGAAGGAGCAACTGGAAACACCATATATTTT.

CDR3: CATSRDLSGGQETQYF. CDR3 nucleotide sequence: TGTGCCACCAGCAGAGATCTGAGCGGGGGACAAGAGACCCAGTACTTC. The chain employs TRBV15 and TRBJ2-5, with TRBD2 matching 8 bases. The CDR3 covers 16 residues. V was clipped by 0 bases and J by 2 bases; unmatched bases: 5. CDR1 is LNHNV, CDR2 YYDKDF, per germline (reference sequence).

This clone was detected a few times. V usage is TRBV6-6 and J usage is TRBJ1-1, with D possibly being TRBD1 (5 bases). The V gene lost 4 bases and the J gene lost 5 bases, with 8 bases spanning the gap. CDR3 length: 12 amino acids. The germline V gene encodes CDR1 MNHNY and CDR2 SVGAGI (reference sequence). CDR3 protein: CASSFGGTEAFF. CDR3 nucleotides: TGTGCCAGCAGTTTCGGGGGGACTGAAGCTTTCTTT.

This chain joins TRBV5-1 and TRBJ1-4; D possibly corresponds to TRBD1 (6 bases). The V end lost 2 bases, the J end lost 8 bases, and 13 bases lay between the germline ends. Germline V gene lookup returns CDR1 SGHRS and CDR2 YFSETQ. This CDR3 is 14 amino acids long. This CDR3 reads CASSLGGAREKLFF. The CDR3 region has the DNA TGCGCCAGCAGCTTAGGGGGGGCCAGAGAAAAACTGTTTTTT.

The chain uses TRBV25-1 and TRBJ1-1; TRBD1 is a possible D gene (5 bases). Germline V gives CDR1 MGHDK, CDR2 SYGVNS. This CDR3 has 15 residues. With 3 bases removed from V and 5 bases from J, the gap between germline ends came to 16 bases. The CDR3, as DNA: TGTGCCAGCAGTGATCGATTGGGGGGGTGGACTGAAGCTTTCTTT. Its translation: CASSDRLGGWTEAFF.

The chain recombines TRBV2 with TRBJ1-5; the match to TRBD1 covers 7 bases. CDR3 length: 16 residues. Trimming cost V 1 base and J 3 bases; bases outside gene matches: 6. The germline CDR1 and CDR2 sequences are SNHLY and FYNNEI. The CDR3 is CASSEGETGPNQPQHF. Here the CDR3 DNA reads TGTGCCAGCAGTGAAGGGGAGACAGGGCCCAATCAGCCCCAGCATTTT.

This clone was found a few times. Within the sample, other DNA sequences also encode this same CDR3. This chain uses TRBV5-8 with TRBJ2-3, with a possible D match to TRBD1 (6 bases). The CDR3 length is 16 residues. V was cut by 0 bases and J by 0 bases, with 11 bases left in between. Germline CDR1 reads SGHTS; CDR2 reads YDEGEE. The CDR3 region has the DNA TGTGCCAGCAGCTTGGCGAGGGGGTATAGCACAGATACGCAGTATTTT. Translated: CASSLARGYSTDTQYF.

This clone was recorded once. The chain uses TRBV7-9 and TRBJ2-1, with 8 bases identical to TRBD2. The germline V gene encodes CDR1 SEHNR and CDR2 FQNEAQ (reference sequence). The ends lost 5 bases at V and 9 bases at J; junction bases unmatched: 15. This CDR3 has 16 residues. CDR3 region: CASSLTAGARGIEQFF. The CDR3 DNA reads TGTGCCAGCAGCCTCACAGCGGGAGCCCGAGGGATTGAGCAGTTCTTC.

The chain is built from TRBV6-5 and TRBJ1-2, with 7 bases lining up with TRBD1. The CDR3 has 14 residues. The junction had 8 bases not matched to a gene; V was cut back by 6 bases and J by 4 bases. Germline CDR1 is MNHEY and CDR2 is SVGAGI. The DNA of the CDR3 is TGTGCCAGCAGGGAGACAGGGTTTGCCTATGGCTACACCTTC. This codes for CASRETGFAYGYTF.

About this clone itself: The junction does not match germline at one end; this may be a read error. The chain combines TRBV6-5 with TRBJ2-1; 10 bases agree with TRBD2. Germline CDR1 reads MNHEY; CDR2 reads SVGAGI. The CDR3 has 16 residues. CDR3 sequence (DNA): TGTGCCAGCAGCTACTCCGGGACTAGCGCGCACAATGAGCAGTTCTTC. This translates into CASSYSGTSAHNEQFF.

In DNA form, the CDR3 reads TGTGCCAGTAGTATAGAGGCCAGGGGAAGCAATCAGCCCCAGCATTTT. Its translation is CASSIEARGSNQPQHF. The chain has TRBV19 and TRBJ1-5; a possible D gene is TRBD1 (6 bases). Germline CDR1 and CDR2: LNHDA and SQIVND (reference sequence). The CDR3 loop spans 16 amino acids. Trimming took off 0 bases at V and 1 base at J, with 10 bases between the two ends.

The J gene is TRBJ1-2, the V gene TRBV6-5, with TRBD1 matching 7 bases. This CDR3 comprises 14 residues. The germline CDR1 and CDR2 sequences are MNHEY and SVGAGI. V dropped 2 bases and J dropped 2; count of bases not matched to a gene: 2. The CDR3 DNA reads TGTGCCAGCAGTTACGCAGGGGGGAACTATGGCTACACCTTC. This encodes CASSYAGGNYGYTF.